This T cell receptor beta chain was identified in a study of cytomegalovirus exposure and HLA in healthy donors. Regarding the study as a whole: The study listed 150 to 200 cytomegalovirus-associated TCR beta chains.

Nominally healthy donors were sampled, though unrecorded immune exposures were likely. CDR1 and CDR2 from the germline V gene are DFQATT and SNEGSKA (reference sequence). The CDR3 has 11 amino acids. Trimming pared 4 bases from V and 4 bases from J, leaving 7 bases between. About this clone itself: What it recognizes is unknown.

It was with 60 Vbeta and 13 Jbeta primers that the PCR ran. Sequenced by immunoSEQ multiplex PCR; TCRdb stores in-frame clones only, minus some. The sample carries 120,000 to 150,000 clones, 75% to 90% recorded once. The chain recombines TRBV20-1 with TRBJ1-1; D is undetermined. The sequencing input was PBMCs. The TCR originated in a female donor in good health and CMV-seronegative. CDR3 loop: CSAISSTEAFF. As DNA, the CDR3 is TGCAGTGCTATTAGTAGCACTGAAGCTTTCTTT.